This is a list of T cell receptor beta chains from one sample in a study of T cells in Graves' hyperthyroidism and ophthalmopathy. TCRdb independently ran MiXCR on the multiplex PCR reads; one entry per CDR3 protein. Here the sample spans over 500,000 distinct CDR3 sequences, 15% to 20% being singletons. Source material: blood. All receptors derive from a woman in her late teens or twenties with Graves' ophthalmopathy. The CDR3 runs from the conserved cysteine through the conserved F or W. D genes are given only for firm matches. For some rows the clone size is stated as once, few or many, or as a class when expanded; others skip it.

V	J	D	size	DNA	CDR3
TRBV7-2	TRBJ2-1	.	many	TGTGCCAGCAGCTTAGTCGGGCAGGGAACTTACAATGAGCAGTTCTTC	CASSLVGQGTYNEQFF
TRBV6-1	TRBJ2-1	.	many	TGTGCCAGCACTCAGGAGGGGGCATCGGGTAGTGAGCAGTTCTTC	CASTQEGASGSEQFF
TRBV7-3	TRBJ2-1	.	many	TGTGCCAGCTCTTTAGCGAAAAGCTCCTACAATGAGCAGTTCTTC	CASSLAKSSYNEQFF
TRBV12-3/TRBV12-4	TRBJ1-3	.	many	TGTGCCAGCAGTTTTGGGGCCCTCTCTGGAAACACCATATATTTT	CASSFGALSGNTIYF
TRBV20-1	TRBJ2-3	.	.	TGCAGTGCGAGCCGCCTGGCGGGGGCGGCAGATACGCAGTATTTT	CSASRLAGAADTQYF
TRBV5-1	TRBJ2-7	.	many	TGCGCCAGCAGCTTGGAAACATCCAACGAGCAGTACTTC	CASSLETSNEQYF
TRBV3-1	TRBJ1-1	.	.	TGTGCCAGCAGCCCCGGACAGCCGGAAGCTTTCTTT	CASSPGQPEAFF
TRBV6-2/TRBV6-3	TRBJ2-7	.	.	TGTGCCAGCAGTTACTCATTCAACTACGAGCAGTACTTC	CASSYSFNYEQYF
TRBV4-2	TRBJ1-6	.	.	TGTGCCAGCAGCCAAGATCGGGGCTCCAATTCACCCCTCCACTTT	CASSQDRGSNSPLHF
TRBV10-3	TRBJ1-1	.	many	TGTGCCATCAGTGCGACGGATATGAACACTGAAGCTTTCTTT	CAISATDMNTEAFF
TRBV6-1	TRBJ2-3	TRBD1	.	TGTGCCAGCAGTAAAAACAGGGGGCTAAGCACAGATACGCAGTATTTT	CASSKNRGLSTDTQYF
TRBV4-1	TRBJ1-5	TRBD1	once	TGCGCCAGCAGCCAAGTGGGACAGTCATATCAGCCCCAGCATTTT	CASSQVGQSYQPQHF
TRBV18	TRBJ2-5	.	many	TGTGCCAGCTCACCGGCGGGCGAGACCCAGTACTTC	CASSPAGETQYF
TRBV6-1	TRBJ1-1	.	.	TGTGCCAGCAGCCGCGCCGGGGACGCGGACACTGAAGCTTTCTTT	CASSRAGDADTEAFF
TRBV28	TRBJ1-2	TRBD1	.	TGTGCCAGCAGTAGACAGGGGGCCACTAATAACTATGGCTACACCTTC	CASSRQGATNNYGYTF
TRBV28	TRBJ1-1	.	few	TGTGCCAGCAGTCCCCCCCAGGTACTCACTGAAGCTTTCTTT	CASSPPQVLTEAFF
TRBV15	TRBJ1-5	.	many	TGTGCCACCAGCAGGGAGAGGCACAATCAGCCCCAGCATTTT	CATSRERHNQPQHF
TRBV7-2	TRBJ1-6	.	few	TGTGCCAGCAGCTTTGGGACCCGGCAGGTCGGTTCACCCCTCCACTTT	CASSFGTRQVGSPLHF
TRBV10-1	TRBJ2-5	.	many	TGCGCCAGCAGTGGAGCGAGCCAAGAGACCCAGTACTTC	CASSGASQETQYF
TRBV12-3/TRBV12-4	TRBJ2-1	TRBD1	.	TGTGCCAGCACCTACGGACAGGGAGTCTACAATGAGCAGTTCTTC	CASTYGQGVYNEQFF
TRBV6-1	TRBJ2-7	.	many	TGTGCCAACACATTTGGGATCCCCTACGAGCAGTACTTC	CANTFGIPYEQYF
TRBV11-3	TRBJ2-2	.	.	TGTGCCAGCAGCTTATCTCGATTCAACGGGGAGCTGTTTTTT	CASSLSRFNGELFF
TRBV3-1	TRBJ2-5	TRBD2	many	TGTGCCAGCAGCCAAGATAGATGGCTAGCGGGTCTGGGGGAGACCCAGTACTTC	CASSQDRWLAGLGETQYF
TRBV2	TRBJ2-3	TRBD1	many	TGTGCCAGCAACCCACTCCAGGGGGTGTATACGCAGTATTTT	CASNPLQGVYTQYF
TRBV20-1	TRBJ1-5	TRBD1	many	TGCAGTGCTAGCACCGGGACAGTTAATCAGCCCCAGCATTTT	CSASTGTVNQPQHF
TRBV12-3/TRBV12-4	TRBJ1-5	TRBD1	many	TGTGCCAGCAGCCTGACAGGGAGAAGTCAGCCCCAGCATTTT	CASSLTGRSQPQHF